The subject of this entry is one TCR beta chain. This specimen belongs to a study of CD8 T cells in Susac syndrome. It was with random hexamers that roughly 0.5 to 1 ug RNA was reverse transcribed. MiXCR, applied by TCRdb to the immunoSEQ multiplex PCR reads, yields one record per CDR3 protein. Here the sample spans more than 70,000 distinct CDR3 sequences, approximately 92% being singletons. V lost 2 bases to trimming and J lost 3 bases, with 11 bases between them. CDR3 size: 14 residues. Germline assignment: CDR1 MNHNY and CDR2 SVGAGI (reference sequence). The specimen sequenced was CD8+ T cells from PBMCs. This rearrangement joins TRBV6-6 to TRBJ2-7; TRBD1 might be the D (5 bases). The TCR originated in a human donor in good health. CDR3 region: CASSYEVRDYEQYF. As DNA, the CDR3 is TGTGCCAGCAGTTACGAAGTCAGGGACTACGAGCAGTACTTC.